What follows are 16 T cell receptor beta chains derived from one specimen sequenced in a study of CXCR3 chemokines and chemotherapy response in bladder cancer. MiXCR was run by TCRdb on the PCR reads, yielding one entry per CDR3 protein. The sample contains about 13,000 distinct CDR3 sequences, about an eighth of which appear only once. This sample was obtained from a patient whose treatment included neoadjuvant chemotherapy. The receptors stem from a human donor with bladder cancer that did not respond to neoadjuvant chemotherapy.

This clonotype has at least ten counts. The V call is TRBV7-2, the J call TRBJ1-1; D not certain. Germline V gene lookup returns CDR1 SGHTA and CDR2 FQGNSA. Trimming left V 1 base short and J 7 bases short, with 7 bases between. The CDR3 consists of 12 residues. The DNA for the CDR3 is TGTGCCAGCAGCTTAGACACTGATGAAGCTTTCTTT. Protein product: CASSLDTDEAFF.

This clonotype was observed at least ten times. This sequence joins TRBV24-1 and TRBJ2-5; TRBD1 matches at 8 bases. This CDR3 region has 16 residues. V was pared by 0 bases and J by 4 bases, with 6 bases of the junction left unmatched. Per the germline V gene, CDR1 is KGHDR and CDR2 is SFDVKD. The CDR3 DNA is TGTGCCACCAGTGATTTGGTCCAACAGGGGGTAGAGACCCAGTACTTC. Translating it yields CATSDLVQQGVETQYF.

This clonotype was observed at least ten times. J is TRBJ1-6 and V is TRBV6-2 or TRBV6-3; D gene ambiguous. This CDR3 is built from 18 residues. Germline V lookup: CDR1 MNHEY, CDR2 SVGEGT. V was shortened by 0 bases and J by 5 bases, with 17 bases between the two germline ends. The CDR3 sequence is CASSYSKEVGNDNSPLHF. The CDR3 DNA reads as TGTGCCAGCAGTTACTCGAAGGAGGTGGGGAACGATAATTCACCCCTCCACTTT.

This clonotype was counted ten times or more. This chain connects TRBV19 to TRBJ2-7; D is tentatively TRBD1 or TRBD2 (5 bases each). V dropped 5 bases and J dropped 1 base, with 15 bases sitting between them. Germline CDR1 is LNHDA and CDR2 is SQIVND (reference sequence). CDR3 length: 15 residues. CDR3 bases: TGTGCCAGTAGTTTCCCCGGGGCCTCGTCCTACGAGCAGTACTTC. It encodes CASSFPGASSYEQYF.

This sequence joins TRBV6-5 and TRBJ1-2; perhaps TRBD1 as D (6 bases). The ends were cut back, 0 bases at V and 5 bases at J, with 19 bases in the middle. Germline CDR1 is MNHEY and CDR2 is SVGAGI. The CDR3 covers 17 residues. In DNA form, the CDR3 reads TGTGCCAGCAGTTACTCCGTCGCGGCAGGGGAACGTTATGGCTACACCTTC. Protein sequence: CASSYSVAAGERYGYTF.

This clonotype appeared many times. The CDR3 region has the DNA TGTGCCAGCAGCCCGCAGCTAGTCTCAGATACGCAGTATTTT. This sequence encodes CASSPQLVSDTQYF. The genes are TRBV6-2 or TRBV6-3 and TRBJ2-3; unclear D gene. CDR1 MNHEY and CDR2 SVGEGT come from the germline V gene. The CDR3 length is 14 residues. V lost 6 bases to trimming and J lost 4 bases, with 14 bases between them.

This clonotype has ten or more counts. The rearrangement links TRBV19 to TRBJ1-1; D unresolved. V lost 4 bases and J 1 base, leaving 7 bases between the germline ends. Per germline, CDR1 LNHDA and CDR2 SQIVND (reference sequence). The CDR3 is 13 amino acids. The CDR3 nucleotides read TGTGCCAGTAGTAGGATGGAGAACACTGAAGCTTTCTTT. Encoded protein: CASSRMENTEAFF.

This clonotype was observed once. This sequence joins TRBV7-3 and TRBJ2-5; D possibly corresponds to TRBD2 (5 bases). V was pared by 5 bases and J by 3 bases, with 10 bases between. CDR3 length equals 13 residues. Germline lookup yields CDR1 SGHTA and CDR2 FQGTGA. The CDR3 sequence is CASSRGPEETQYF. The CDR3 region has the DNA TGTGCCAGCAGCCGGGGTCCTGAAGAGACCCAGTACTTC.

The chain has TRBV30 and TRBJ2-5; a weak D match, TRBD2 (6 bases). V was shortened by 4 bases and J by 5 bases, with 17 bases between the two germline ends. The length of the CDR3 is 14 residues. Germline CDR1 and CDR2: GTSNPN and SVGIG (reference sequence). Here the CDR3 DNA reads TGTGCCTGGACCTTGTCTGGGGGGATCGAGACCCAGTACTTC. Protein product: CAWTLSGGIETQYF.

This sequence joins TRBV7-2 and TRBJ2-7; 9 nucleotides match TRBD1. V was pared by 1 base and J by 3 bases, with 4 bases of the junction left unmatched. The CDR3 has 15 residues. The germline gives CDR1 SGHTA, CDR2 FQGNSA. The CDR3 protein is CASSLGRTGDYEQYF. CDR3 DNA sequence: TGTGCCAGCAGCTTAGGGAGGACAGGGGACTACGAGCAGTACTTC.

This clonotype was counted ten times or more. The chain recombines TRBV27 with TRBJ1-2, with D hard to call. V lost 0 bases to trimming and J lost 8 bases, with 10 bases between them. The CDR3 has 13 amino acids. Germline values: CDR1 MNHEY, CDR2 SMNVEV (reference sequence). The CDR3 coding sequence is TGTGCCAGCAGTTTATCGAGGCAGAGAGGCTACACCTTC. This translates into CASSLSRQRGYTF.

This clonotype has just one count. Just one base apart from a much larger clone, this may be a read error. The chain combines TRBV6-5 with TRBJ1-1, with D perhaps TRBD1 (5 bases). CDR1 and CDR2 (germline): MNHEY, SVGAGI. This CDR3 has 13 residues. Written as DNA, the CDR3 is TGTGTCAGCACCTCGACAGTCAACACTGAAGCTTTCTTT. It is translated as CVSTSTVNTEAFF.

The J gene is TRBJ2-4, the V gene TRBV20-1; D remains unclear. The germline gives CDR1 DFQATT, CDR2 SNEGSKA (reference sequence). V was shortened by 3 bases and J by 6 bases, with 9 bases between the two germline ends. CDR3 length equals 12 residues. The CDR3: CSASSVGNIQYF. The CDR3 coding sequence is TGCAGTGCTAGTAGTGTGGGAAACATTCAGTACTTC.

This clonotype was seen repeatedly, ten times or more. The genes are TRBV18 and TRBJ1-3; D call uncertain. The CDR3 is made up of 16 amino acids. V lost 3 bases and J 0 bases, leaving 12 bases between the germline ends. Germline lookup yields CDR1 KGHSH and CDR2 LQKENI. CDR3 DNA: TGTGCCAGCTCACCCTCGGCAGGCTTCTCTGGAAACACCATATATTTT. This gives the protein CASSPSAGFSGNTIYF.

The genes are TRBV5-4 and TRBJ2-3; 8 bases agree with TRBD2. J was trimmed by 4 bases and V by 4 bases; bases with no gene match: 2. CDR3 length: 13 amino acids. In germline, CDR1 is SGHNT, CDR2 YYREEE (reference sequence). CDR3 sequence (DNA): TGTGCCAGCAGCGTGACTAGCGCAGATACGCAGTATTTT. It specifies CASSVTSADTQYF.

This clonotype occurred many times. The V gene is TRBV7-9, the J gene TRBJ1-2, with D possibly TRBD1 on 5 matching bases. CDR1 SEHNR and CDR2 FQNEAQ come from the germline V gene (reference sequence). The CDR3 totals 14 residues. With 3 bases removed from V and 4 bases from J, the gap between germline ends came to 12 bases. The CDR3 nucleotides read TGTGCCAGCAGCTTGGGAGACAGCTCCTATGGCTACACCTTC. Encoded protein: CASSLGDSSYGYTF.